This is a list of T cell receptor beta chains from one sample in a study of CXCR3-negative and CXCR3-positive naive CD8 T cells. TCRdb reprocessed the 5' RACE reads and stores each CDR3 protein as one record, lacking DNA. This table holds about 62,000 distinct CDR3 sequences. What was sequenced was naive CXCR3- CD8+ T cells from blood. All receptors come from a human donor in good health. Some clones in this sample may be carry-over from other donors' samples. Each CDR3 is given with its conserved first and last residue.

J	V	CDR3
TRBJ1-6	TRBV12-3/TRBV12-4	CASSFLGINSPLHF
TRBJ2-7	TRBV28	CASRGTGFVEQYF
TRBJ2-1	TRBV29-1	CSVRGTSAYNEQFF
TRBJ2-3	TRBV27	CASSERRPDTQYF
TRBJ1-1	TRBV6-2/TRBV6-3	CASSYSKEGAFF
TRBJ2-3	TRBV12-3/TRBV12-4	CASSLAGGADTQYF
TRBJ2-7	TRBV20-1	CSATGTGGWYEQYF
TRBJ1-1	TRBV20-1	CSAGALDRLAEAFF
TRBJ2-7	TRBV27	CASSLSPISYEQYF
TRBJ2-1	TRBV7-3	CASSLRPGGIYNEQFF
TRBJ2-7	TRBV29-1	CSVVLTQGRDEQYF
TRBJ2-7	TRBV5-1	CASSLNGYEQYF
TRBJ2-2	TRBV29-1	CSVLGQGRTGELFF
TRBJ2-7	TRBV7-9	CASSPRDSSSYEQYF
TRBJ2-2	TRBV28	CASSLGYSGELFF
TRBJ1-1	TRBV4-1	CASSQVGGGTEAFF
TRBJ1-2	TRBV7-2	CASSLGTATNYGYTF
TRBJ2-1	TRBV15	CATSTNKNEQFF
TRBJ2-5	TRBV29-1	CSTRTDSKETQYF
TRBJ2-1	TRBV7-6	CASSSVTSGFSNEQFF
TRBJ2-7	TRBV20-1	CSARDSATYEQYF
TRBJ2-2	TRBV9	CASSVNLGQGANTGELFF
TRBJ2-2	TRBV6-2/TRBV6-3	CASSPRTGSNTGELFF
TRBJ1-2	TRBV4-3	CASSQDGRQGPGYGYTF
TRBJ2-3	TRBV4-3	CASSQGLAGRTDTQYF
TRBJ1-5	TRBV29-1	CSVVWGGQPQHF
TRBJ2-7	TRBV20-1	CSARDVDWGYEQYF